The 21 T cell receptor beta chains below all came from one sample that was sequenced in a study of T-cell memory formation after mild COVID-19. MiXCR, run by TCRdb on the 5' RACE reads, gives a single entry per CDR3 protein. The sample includes over 55,000 distinct CDR3 sequences, 8% to 10% of them seen just once. Sequenced: PBMCs or a T cell subset sorted from them (not recorded which). These receptors originate from a man aged 18 to 29 who had mild COVID-19 (a few samples of this study predate the infection). Cell type and time point are not known.

The chain couples TRBV29-1 to TRBJ2-5; D may match TRBD1 or TRBD2 (5 bases each). The CDR3 is 14 amino acids. V was trimmed by 3 bases and J by 4 bases, leaving 15 bases between them. Germline V lookup: CDR1 SQVTM, CDR2 ANQGSEA. The CDR3 loop reads CSVEAGMGVETQYF. The CDR3 bases are TGCAGCGTTGAGGCCGGGATGGGGGTAGAGACCCAGTACTTC.

This clonotype was picked up a small number of times. This chain links TRBV20-1 with TRBJ2-3, with D possibly TRBD1 on 5 matching bases. This CDR3 has 14 amino acids. Germline V gene sequence: CDR1 DFQATT, CDR2 SNEGSKA (reference sequence). V lost 4 bases and J lost 5, with 16 bases in between. The CDR3 DNA follows: TGCAGTGCTACGCGACCAGGGTTAGGAGATACGCAGTATTTT. This translates into CSATRPGLGDTQYF.

CDR3 sequence (DNA): TGTGCCAGCAGCGTATCCGTGTCGGCAGGTTATGAGCAGTTCTTC. Its protein product is CASSVSVSAGYEQFF. The V call is TRBV9, the J call TRBJ2-1; no clear D gene. CDR3 size: 15 residues. Between the trimmed V and J ends, which lost 1 base and 8 bases, there was a span of 16 bases. The germline CDR1 and CDR2 sequences are SGDLS and YYNGEE.

This rearrangement joins TRBV13 to TRBJ2-6, with unresolved D. The CDR3 loop spans 14 amino acids. Trimming cost V 4 bases and J 4 bases, with 8 bases left between them. The germline CDR1 and CDR2 sequences are PRHDT and FYEKMQ (reference sequence). CDR3: CASSSRSGANVLTF. CDR3 DNA sequence: TGTGCCAGCAGCTCCCGTTCGGGGGCCAACGTCCTGACTTTC.

The V call is TRBV12-3 or TRBV12-4, the J call TRBJ1-1, with D uncertain. This CDR3 has 11 amino acids. V lost 6 bases to trimming and J lost 1 base, with 3 bases between them. The DNA for the CDR3 is TGTGCCAGCAGGAGGAACACTGAAGCTTTCTTT. This encodes CASRRNTEAFF.

This clonotype was seen a handful of times. The rearrangement links TRBV7-2 to TRBJ1-1; 9 bases align to TRBD1. The V segment lost 7 bases and the J segment 12 bases; nucleotides outside the gene matches: 12. The CDR3 runs to 13 residues. Germline V gives CDR1 SGHTA, CDR2 FQGNSA. As DNA, the CDR3 is TGTGCCAGCACAGGGGTAGGACAGGGGAGAACTTTCTTT. Translating it yields CASTGVGQGRTFF. The full variable domain, its missing parts supplied by reference TRBV7-2 and TRBJ1-1, is GAGVSQSPSNKVTEKGKDVELRCDPISGHTALYWYRQSLGQGLEFLIYFQGNSAPDKSGLPSDRFSAERTGGSVSTLTIQRTQQEDSAVYLCASTGVGQGRTFFGQGTRLTVV.

This chain's CDR3 is CSARDPAGGNYEQYF. The CDR3, as DNA: TGCAGTGCTAGAGATCCGGCAGGGGGTAACTACGAGCAGTACTTC. The chain recombines TRBV20-1 with TRBJ2-7; 7 positions agree with TRBD1. CDR1 DFQATT and CDR2 SNEGSKA come from the germline V gene (reference sequence). This CDR3 is built from 15 residues. V was clipped by 0 bases and J by 3 bases; unmatched bases: 8.

This clonotype was recorded many times. The chain combines TRBV5-1 with TRBJ1-1, with 7 bases fitting TRBD1. The junction had 14 bases not matched to a gene; V was cut back by 0 bases and J by 0 bases. This CDR3 region has 19 residues. Germline assignment: CDR1 SGHRS and CDR2 YFSETQ. The CDR3 sequence is CASSLGRRDSYLMNTEAFF. The CDR3 DNA follows: TGCGCCAGCAGCTTGGGCCGACGGGACAGCTACCTCATGAACACTGAAGCTTTCTTT.

In this sample, this clonotype turned up a few times. This chain connects TRBV20-1 to TRBJ2-2; D assignment may be TRBD1 or TRBD2 (5 bases each). Trimming pared 5 bases from V and 3 bases from J, leaving 16 bases between. In germline, CDR1 is DFQATT, CDR2 SNEGSKA (reference sequence). This CDR3 contains 15 residues. In DNA, the CDR3 is TGCAGTGCTGCCGGGACCCACTCCGACACCGGGGAGCTGTTTTTT. It is translated as CSAAGTHSDTGELFF.

This clonotype was recorded many times. This chain joins TRBV29-1 and TRBJ2-5; TRBD1 matches at 9 bases. Germline values: CDR1 SQVTM, CDR2 ANQGSEA. The CDR3 is 13 residues long. V dropped 4 bases and J dropped 4; count of bases not matched to a gene: 4. The CDR3 DNA reads as TGCAGCGTTGCGGGGACAGGGTCAGAGACCCAGTACTTC. Its translation: CSVAGTGSETQYF.

This clonotype was seen more than once but under ten times. The V gene is TRBV4-1, the J gene TRBJ2-1; 11 nucleotides align to TRBD2. The length of the CDR3 is 14 residues. The germline CDR1 and CDR2 sequences are MGHRA and YSYEKL. Losses at the gene ends were 6 bases for V and 6 bases for J; bases not matched to a gene: 4. The CDR3 DNA reads TGCGCCAGCAGGAGACTAGCGGGACTCAATGAGCAGTTCTTC. Encoded protein: CASRRLAGLNEQFF.

This clonotype was found many times. The V gene is TRBV5-1, the J gene TRBJ1-2, with D hard to call. CDR3 length: 12 residues. The germline V gene has CDR1 SGHRS and CDR2 YFSETQ. Trimming removed 0 bases at V and 8 bases at J, with 8 bases between. The CDR3 region is CASSLDAEGYTF. CDR3 DNA: TGCGCCAGCAGCTTGGACGCGGAGGGCTACACCTTC.

J is TRBJ1-2 and V is TRBV7-2; weak D call: TRBD1 (5 bases). CDR3 length: 14 amino acids. V lost 7 bases, J lost 4 bases, and 16 bases lay in between. Germline V CDR1 and CDR2: SGHTA, FQGNSA. The CDR3 DNA reads TGTGCCAGCATACTAGTCGGGGGTGGCTATGGCTACACCTTC. Translating gives CASILVGGGYGYTF. The full variable domain, with the rest looked up from reference TRBV7-2 and TRBJ1-2, is GAGVSQSPSNKVTEKGKDVELRCDPISGHTALYWYRQSLGQGLEFLIYFQGNSAPDKSGLPSDRFSAERTGGSVSTLTIQRTQQEDSAVYLCASILVGGGYGYTFGSGTRLTVV.

This clonotype was recorded a few times. J is TRBJ2-5 and V is TRBV7-2; D is unresolved. This CDR3 comprises 13 residues. Germline assignment: CDR1 SGHTA and CDR2 FQGNSA. Deletions cut 5 bases from V and 0 bases from J, with 7 bases between. Here the CDR3 reads CASSPAHQETQYF. Here the CDR3 DNA reads TGTGCCAGCAGCCCAGCCCACCAAGAGACCCAGTACTTC.

The V call is TRBV15, the J call TRBJ2-3; D gene ambiguous. Trimming took 3 bases from V and 7 from J, leaving 14 bases between them. This CDR3 region has 14 residues. Germline values: CDR1 LNHNV, CDR2 YYDKDF (reference sequence). The CDR3: CATSRDIKGYTQYF. As DNA, the CDR3 is TGTGCCACCAGCAGGGATATCAAAGGGTATACGCAGTATTTT.

This clonotype was seen only a few times. This chain joins TRBV12-3 or TRBV12-4 and TRBJ1-6; D remains unclear. The CDR3 covers 14 residues. V was cut by 5 bases and J by 10 bases, with 15 bases left in between. As DNA, the CDR3 is TGTGCCAGCAGTGTACGGGGATCGGGATCACCCCTCCACTTT. This sequence encodes CASSVRGSGSPLHF.

This clonotype was observed a handful of times. The chain recombines TRBV7-9 with TRBJ2-3, with a weak D call TRBD1 (5 bases). Trimming left V 2 bases short and J 0 bases short, with 12 bases between. This CDR3 spans 16 amino acids. The germline V gene encodes CDR1 SEHNR and CDR2 FQNEAQ (reference sequence). The CDR3 region has the DNA TGTGCCAGCAGCTTATGGGGCAGTAGAAGCACAGATACGCAGTATTTT. It yields the protein CASSLWGSRSTDTQYF.

In the case of this clonotype: The junction and the germline gene differ at one end; a read error may be behind it. This chain connects TRBV6-2 or TRBV6-3 to TRBJ2-1, with D possibly called TRBD1 or TRBD2 (7 bases each). The CDR3 sequence is 12 residues long. The V gene's germline CDR1 is MNHEY and CDR2 SVGEGT. The CDR3 DNA reads TGTGCCAGCAGTTACGGGGAGGGGGCTCGGATCTTC. It codes for CASSYGEGARIF.

This chain uses TRBV3-1 with TRBJ1-1, with TRBD1 as a possible D gene (6 bases). CDR3 size: 13 residues. Between the trimmed V and J ends, which lost 5 bases and 4 bases, there was a span of 11 bases. Germline CDR1 is LGHDT and CDR2 is YNNKEL (reference sequence). In DNA, the CDR3 is TGTGCCAGCAGCGGGACATGGGGCACTGAAGCTTTCTTT. Residues: CASSGTWGTEAFF.

The genes are TRBV4-3 and TRBJ1-5; D uncertain. CDR1 is LGHNA, CDR2 YSLEER, per germline. Trimming pared 4 bases from V and 4 bases from J, leaving 8 bases between. The CDR3 sequence is 13 residues long. The CDR3 loop is CASSRSRNQPQHF. CDR3 DNA sequence: TGCGCCAGCAGCCGATCTCGAAATCAGCCCCAGCATTTT.

This clonotype was detected ten times or more. The chain carries TRBV9 and TRBJ2-7; the match to TRBD1 covers 9 bases. This CDR3 comprises 15 residues. Germline CDR1 and CDR2: SGDLS and YYNGEE. The trim removed 0 bases at V and 7 bases at J, leaving 8 bases unmatched. CDR3 region: CASSVAGQGSGEQYF. As DNA, the CDR3 is TGTGCCAGCAGCGTAGCGGGACAGGGAAGTGGTGAGCAGTACTTC.